The rows below give T cell receptor beta chains drawn from one sample of a study of blood T cell repertoires in COVID-19. The repertoire was sequenced with immunoSEQ multiplex PCR; TCRdb's copy has only in-frame clones and lacks some. Among 250,000 to 350,000 clones listed, more than 65% were seen once. Material for sequencing was peripheral blood. The receptors were gathered from a person aged 70 to 80 with COVID-19, enrolled during active disease. Each CDR3 is given with its conserved first and last residue. The order of the fields is V gene, clone size, CDR3 length, J gene, CDR3 protein. Clone size appears in some rows only: once, few, many, or a class for an expanded clone.

V gene: TRBV4-1
clone size: .
CDR3 length: 17
J gene: TRBJ1-3
CDR3 protein: CASSQGQGGNSGNTIYF

V gene: TRBV7-9
clone size: .
CDR3 length: 17
J gene: TRBJ2-2
CDR3 protein: CASSNTGGGLNTGELFF

V gene: TRBV15
clone size: .
CDR3 length: 14
J gene: TRBJ2-1
CDR3 protein: CATKRGGSYNEQFF

V gene: TRBV10-3
clone size: .
CDR3 length: 12
J gene: TRBJ1-2
CDR3 protein: CAISIPGAGYTF

V gene: TRBV5-6
clone size: .
CDR3 length: 16
J gene: TRBJ2-7
CDR3 protein: CASSGAGGGLSYEQYF

V gene: TRBV7-8
clone size: few
CDR3 length: 15
J gene: TRBJ2-2
CDR3 protein: CASSPDWEGTGELFF

V gene: TRBV7-9
clone size: .
CDR3 length: 17
J gene: TRBJ2-5
CDR3 protein: CASSPALGASGAETQYF

V gene: TRBV19
clone size: .
CDR3 length: 15
J gene: TRBJ1-4
CDR3 protein: CASSQSDTTNEKLFF

V gene: TRBV12-2
clone size: .
CDR3 length: 17
J gene: TRBJ2-7
CDR3 protein: CASRLFYRGQIHYEQYF

V gene: TRBV11-2
clone size: .
CDR3 length: 17
J gene: TRBJ1-3
CDR3 protein: CASSARDRALPGNTIYF

V gene: TRBV15
clone size: .
CDR3 length: 15
J gene: TRBJ2-5
CDR3 protein: CATSREAARGETQYF

V gene: TRBV4-3
clone size: .
CDR3 length: 14
J gene: TRBJ1-2
CDR3 protein: CASSLRTGGFRYTF

V gene: TRBV19
clone size: few
CDR3 length: 19
J gene: TRBJ1-5
CDR3 protein: CASRVYDRRMDSHNQPQHF

V gene: TRBV6-6
clone size: .
CDR3 length: 13
J gene: TRBJ1-2
CDR3 protein: CASSLTLNYGYTF

V gene: TRBV5-4
clone size: .
CDR3 length: 14
J gene: TRBJ1-2
CDR3 protein: CASSSSETGYGYTF

V gene: TRBV3-1/TRBV3-2
clone size: few
CDR3 length: 13
J gene: TRBJ2-7
CDR3 protein: CASSQDRENEQYF

V gene: TRBV19
clone size: .
CDR3 length: 15
J gene: TRBJ1-2
CDR3 protein: CASSTRTGDIYGYTF

V gene: TRBV28
clone size: .
CDR3 length: 13
J gene: TRBJ1-4
CDR3 protein: CASSFGGYEKLFF

V gene: TRBV2
clone size: .
CDR3 length: 15
J gene: TRBJ2-5
CDR3 protein: CASKRGTVSGETQYF

V gene: TRBV19
clone size: .
CDR3 length: 13
J gene: TRBJ2-7
CDR3 protein: CASQPGYSYEQYF

V gene: TRBV5-1
clone size: .
CDR3 length: 16
J gene: TRBJ2-7
CDR3 protein: CASSTLAGTLSYEQYF

V gene: TRBV11-2
clone size: .
CDR3 length: 16
J gene: TRBJ1-6
CDR3 protein: CASSLGTPYLNSPLHF

V gene: TRBV29-1
clone size: .
CDR3 length: 15
J gene: TRBJ2-3
CDR3 protein: CSVTRGQVRTDTQYF

V gene: TRBV10-3
clone size: .
CDR3 length: 16
J gene: TRBJ1-6
CDR3 protein: CAATDRGLQGNSPLHF

V gene: TRBV28
clone size: few
CDR3 length: 16
J gene: TRBJ1-6
CDR3 protein: CASSVAGQSYNSPLHF

V gene: TRBV28
clone size: .
CDR3 length: 18
J gene: TRBJ2-3
CDR3 protein: CASSLRSLAGGGTDTQYF

V gene: TRBV4-1
clone size: .
CDR3 length: 16
J gene: TRBJ1-1
CDR3 protein: CASSQDRLLQGNGTFF

V gene: TRBV5-4
clone size: .
CDR3 length: 14
J gene: TRBJ2-5
CDR3 protein: CASSLLSQGETQYF

V gene: TRBV5-1
clone size: .
CDR3 length: 12
J gene: TRBJ1-2
CDR3 protein: CASSSLTGGYTF

V gene: TRBV6-5
clone size: .
CDR3 length: 13
J gene: TRBJ2-7
CDR3 protein: CASTRIREDEQYF

V gene: TRBV7-9
clone size: few
CDR3 length: 16
J gene: TRBJ1-3
CDR3 protein: CASSLDGGSSGNTIYF

V gene: TRBV10-3
clone size: .
CDR3 length: 13
J gene: TRBJ1-1
CDR3 protein: CAISGDRSTEAFF

V gene: TRBV7-3
clone size: .
CDR3 length: 18
J gene: TRBJ2-3
CDR3 protein: CASSPTPGTSGNSDTQYF

V gene: TRBV6-1
clone size: .
CDR3 length: 16
J gene: TRBJ2-1
CDR3 protein: CASSALARSSYNEQFF

V gene: TRBV19
clone size: .
CDR3 length: 11
J gene: TRBJ1-5
CDR3 protein: CASSTRQGLYF

V gene: TRBV28
clone size: .
CDR3 length: 13
J gene: TRBJ1-2
CDR3 protein: CASSLPAFGGYTF

V gene: TRBV25-1
clone size: .
CDR3 length: 15
J gene: TRBJ1-1
CDR3 protein: CASSTRGRGRAEAFF

V gene: TRBV2
clone size: .
CDR3 length: 15
J gene: TRBJ2-1
CDR3 protein: CASSEQLAGGGEQFF

V gene: TRBV4-2
clone size: .
CDR3 length: 15
J gene: TRBJ2-2
CDR3 protein: CASSQRTPNTGELFF

V gene: TRBV7-9
clone size: .
CDR3 length: 15
J gene: TRBJ2-2
CDR3 protein: CASTPGQGGTGELFF

V gene: TRBV23-1
clone size: .
CDR3 length: 16
J gene: TRBJ1-3
CDR3 protein: CASSQNRDRERNTIYF